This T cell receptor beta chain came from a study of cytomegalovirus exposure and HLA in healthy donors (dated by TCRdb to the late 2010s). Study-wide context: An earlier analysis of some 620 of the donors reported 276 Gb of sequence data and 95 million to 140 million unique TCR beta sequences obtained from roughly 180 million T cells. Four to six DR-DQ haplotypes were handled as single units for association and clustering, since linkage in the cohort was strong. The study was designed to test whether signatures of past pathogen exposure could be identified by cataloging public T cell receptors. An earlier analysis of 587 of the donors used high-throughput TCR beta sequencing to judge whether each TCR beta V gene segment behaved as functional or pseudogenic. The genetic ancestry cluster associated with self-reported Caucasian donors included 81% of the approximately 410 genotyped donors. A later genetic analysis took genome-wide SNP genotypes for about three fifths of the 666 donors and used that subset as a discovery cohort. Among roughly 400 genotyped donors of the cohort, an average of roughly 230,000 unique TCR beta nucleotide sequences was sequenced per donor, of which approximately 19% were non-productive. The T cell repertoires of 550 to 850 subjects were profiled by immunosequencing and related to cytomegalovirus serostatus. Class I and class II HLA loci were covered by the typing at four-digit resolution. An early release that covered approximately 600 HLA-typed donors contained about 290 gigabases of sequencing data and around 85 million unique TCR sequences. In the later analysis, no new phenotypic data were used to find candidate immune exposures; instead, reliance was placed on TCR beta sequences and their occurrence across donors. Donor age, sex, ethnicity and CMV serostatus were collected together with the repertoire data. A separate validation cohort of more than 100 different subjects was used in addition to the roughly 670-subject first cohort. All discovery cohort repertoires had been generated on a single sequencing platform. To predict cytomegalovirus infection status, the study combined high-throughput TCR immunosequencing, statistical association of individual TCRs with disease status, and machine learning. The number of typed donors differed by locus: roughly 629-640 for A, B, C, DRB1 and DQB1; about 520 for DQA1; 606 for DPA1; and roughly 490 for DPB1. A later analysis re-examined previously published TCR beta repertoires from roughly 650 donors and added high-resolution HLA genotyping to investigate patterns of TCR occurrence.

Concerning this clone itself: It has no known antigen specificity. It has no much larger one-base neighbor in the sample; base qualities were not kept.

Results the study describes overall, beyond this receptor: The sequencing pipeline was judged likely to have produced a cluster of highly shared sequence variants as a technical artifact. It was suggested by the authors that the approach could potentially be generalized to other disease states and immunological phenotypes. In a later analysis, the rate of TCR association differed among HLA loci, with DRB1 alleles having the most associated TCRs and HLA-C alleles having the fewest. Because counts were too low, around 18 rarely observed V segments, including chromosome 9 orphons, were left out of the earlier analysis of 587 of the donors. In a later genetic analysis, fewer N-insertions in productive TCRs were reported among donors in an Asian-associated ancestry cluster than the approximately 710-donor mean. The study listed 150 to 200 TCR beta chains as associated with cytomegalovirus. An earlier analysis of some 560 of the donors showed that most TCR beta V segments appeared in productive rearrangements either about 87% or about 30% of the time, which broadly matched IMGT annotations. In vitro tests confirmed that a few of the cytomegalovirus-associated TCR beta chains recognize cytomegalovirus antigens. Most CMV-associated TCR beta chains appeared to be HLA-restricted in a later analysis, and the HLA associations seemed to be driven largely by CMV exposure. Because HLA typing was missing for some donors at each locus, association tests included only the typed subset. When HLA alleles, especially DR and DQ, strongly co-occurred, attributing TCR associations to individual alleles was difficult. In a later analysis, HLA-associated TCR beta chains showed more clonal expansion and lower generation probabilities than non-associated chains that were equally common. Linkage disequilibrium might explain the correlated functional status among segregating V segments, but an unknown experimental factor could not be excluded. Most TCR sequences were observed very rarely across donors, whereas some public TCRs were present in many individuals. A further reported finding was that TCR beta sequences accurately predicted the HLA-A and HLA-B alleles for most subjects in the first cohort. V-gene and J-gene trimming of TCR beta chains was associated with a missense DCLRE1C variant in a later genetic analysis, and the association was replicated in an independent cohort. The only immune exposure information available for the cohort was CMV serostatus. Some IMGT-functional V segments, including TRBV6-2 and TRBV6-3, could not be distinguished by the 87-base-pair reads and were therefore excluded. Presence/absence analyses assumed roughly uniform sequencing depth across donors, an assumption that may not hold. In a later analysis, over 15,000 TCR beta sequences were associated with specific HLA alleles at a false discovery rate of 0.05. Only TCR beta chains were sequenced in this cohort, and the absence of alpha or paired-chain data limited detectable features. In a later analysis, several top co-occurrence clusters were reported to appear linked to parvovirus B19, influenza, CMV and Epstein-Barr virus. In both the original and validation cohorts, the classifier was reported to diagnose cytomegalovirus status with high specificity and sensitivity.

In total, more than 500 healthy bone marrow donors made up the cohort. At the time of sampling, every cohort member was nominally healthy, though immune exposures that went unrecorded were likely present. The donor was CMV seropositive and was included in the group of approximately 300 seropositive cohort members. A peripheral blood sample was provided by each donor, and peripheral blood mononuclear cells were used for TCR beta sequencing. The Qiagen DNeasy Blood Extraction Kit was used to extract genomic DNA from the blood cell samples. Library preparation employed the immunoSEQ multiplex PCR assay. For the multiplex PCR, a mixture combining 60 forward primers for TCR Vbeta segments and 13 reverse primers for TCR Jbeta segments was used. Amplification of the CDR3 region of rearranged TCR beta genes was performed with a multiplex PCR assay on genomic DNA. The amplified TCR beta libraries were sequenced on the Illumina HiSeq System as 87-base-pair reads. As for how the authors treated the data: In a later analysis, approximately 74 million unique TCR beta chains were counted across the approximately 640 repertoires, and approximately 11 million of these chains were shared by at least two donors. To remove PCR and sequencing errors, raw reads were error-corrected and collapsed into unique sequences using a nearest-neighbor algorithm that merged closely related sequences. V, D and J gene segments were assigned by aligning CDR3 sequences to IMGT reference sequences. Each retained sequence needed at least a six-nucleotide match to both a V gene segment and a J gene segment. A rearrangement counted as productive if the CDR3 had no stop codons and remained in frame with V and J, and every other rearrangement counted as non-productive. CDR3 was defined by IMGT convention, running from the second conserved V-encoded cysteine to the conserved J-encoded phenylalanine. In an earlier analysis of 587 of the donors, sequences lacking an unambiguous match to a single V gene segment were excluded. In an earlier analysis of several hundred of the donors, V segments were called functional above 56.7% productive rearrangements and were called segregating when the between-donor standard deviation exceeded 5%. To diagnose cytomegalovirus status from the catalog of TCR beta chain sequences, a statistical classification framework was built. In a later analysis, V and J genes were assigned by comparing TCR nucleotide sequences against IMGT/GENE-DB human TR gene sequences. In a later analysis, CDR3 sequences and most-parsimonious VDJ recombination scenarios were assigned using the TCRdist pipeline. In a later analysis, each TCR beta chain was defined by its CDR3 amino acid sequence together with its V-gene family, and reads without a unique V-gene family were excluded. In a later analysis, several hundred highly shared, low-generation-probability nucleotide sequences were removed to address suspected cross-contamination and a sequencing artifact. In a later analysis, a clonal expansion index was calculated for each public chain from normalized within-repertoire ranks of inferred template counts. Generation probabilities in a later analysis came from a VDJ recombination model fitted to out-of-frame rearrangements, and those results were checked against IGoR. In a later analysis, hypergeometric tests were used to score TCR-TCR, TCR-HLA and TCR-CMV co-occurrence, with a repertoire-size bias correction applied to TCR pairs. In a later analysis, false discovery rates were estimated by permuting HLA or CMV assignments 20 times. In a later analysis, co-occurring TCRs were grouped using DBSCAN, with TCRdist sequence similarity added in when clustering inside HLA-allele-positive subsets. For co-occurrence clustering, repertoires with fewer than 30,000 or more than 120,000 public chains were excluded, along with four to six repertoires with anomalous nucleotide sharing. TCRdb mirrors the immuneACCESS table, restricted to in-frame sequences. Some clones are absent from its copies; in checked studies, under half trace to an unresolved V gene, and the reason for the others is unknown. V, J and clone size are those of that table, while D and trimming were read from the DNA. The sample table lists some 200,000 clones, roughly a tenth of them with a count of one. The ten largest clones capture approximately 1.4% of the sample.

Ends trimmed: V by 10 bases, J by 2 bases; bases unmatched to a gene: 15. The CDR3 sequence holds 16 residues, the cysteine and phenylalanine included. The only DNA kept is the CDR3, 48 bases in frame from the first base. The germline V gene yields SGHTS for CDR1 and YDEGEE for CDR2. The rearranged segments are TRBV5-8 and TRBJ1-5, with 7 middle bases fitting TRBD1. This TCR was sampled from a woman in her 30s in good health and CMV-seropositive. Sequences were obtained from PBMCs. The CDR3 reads CAANPRKGAGNQPQHF. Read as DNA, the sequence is TGTGCCGCGAACCCAAGGAAGGGGGCAGGCAATCAGCCCCAGCATTTT.